Following are 25 T cell receptor beta chains from one sample sequenced in a study of T cell responses to AZD1222 COVID-19 vaccine. Profiled with immunoSEQ multiplex PCR; TCRdb holds only in-frame clones, not every one. The sample shows 130,000 to 150,000 clones, 88% of them seen only once. The sequences come from peripheral blood, collected on day 0 of MenACWY control vaccination. The receptors were sampled from an adult in good health.

V is TRBV13 and J is TRBJ1-1; weak D call: TRBD1 (5 bases). V lost 4 bases, J lost 11 bases, and 11 bases lay in between. Looked up from germline, CDR1 is PRHDT and CDR2 is FYEKMQ (reference sequence). CDR3 length: 11 amino acids. CDR3 sequence: CASSWGEGAFF. CDR3 nucleotides: TGTGCCAGCAGCTGGGGGGAGGGGGCTTTCTTT.

This rearrangement joins TRBV2 to TRBJ1-1; D not resolved. The CDR3 covers 14 residues. Germline V CDR1 and CDR2: SNHLY, FYNNEI. V lost 7 bases and J 3 bases, leaving 15 bases between the germline ends. DNA for the CDR3: TGTGCCAGCACCAGCGGCCTCACGGACACTGAAGCTTTCTTT. It translates to CASTSGLTDTEAFF.

V and J are TRBV19 and TRBJ1-2, with a tentative D call TRBD1 (5 bases). Germline CDR1 is LNHDA and CDR2 is SQIVND (reference sequence). Trimming pared 2 bases from V and 0 bases from J, leaving 13 bases between. The CDR3 loop spans 16 amino acids. CDR3 region: CASSIIWDGSNYGYTF. CDR3 sequence (DNA): TGTGCCAGTAGTATAATCTGGGACGGATCTAACTATGGCTACACCTTC.

In DNA, the CDR3 is TGTGCCAGCAGTTACAGGGGGCCCGGAAACACCATATATTTT. Its protein product is CASSYRGPGNTIYF. The chain joins TRBV6-5 to TRBJ1-3; TRBD1 agrees at 7 bases. In germline, CDR1 is MNHEY, CDR2 SVGAGI. Germline trimming cut 2 bases from V and 4 bases from J; bases unmatched to any gene: 2. The length of the CDR3 is 14 residues.

The chain combines TRBV5-1 with TRBJ1-5; unclear D gene. V was trimmed by 5 bases and J by 0 bases, leaving 9 bases between them. The CDR3 is made up of 14 amino acids. Germline V gene lookup returns CDR1 SGHRS and CDR2 YFSETQ. The CDR3 DNA sequence: TGCGCCAGCAGGGAGACCTATAGCAATCAGCCCCAGCATTTT. It is translated as CASRETYSNQPQHF. The full variable domain, completed using reference TRBV5-1 and TRBJ1-5, is KAGVTQTPRYLIKTRGQQVTLSCSPISGHRSVSWYQQTPGQGLQFLFEYFSETQRNKGNFPGRFSGRQFSNSRSEMNVSTLELGDSALYLCASRETYSNQPQHFGDGTRLSIL.

The J gene is TRBJ1-2, the V gene TRBV11-2; D remains ambiguous. Germline lookup yields CDR1 SGHAT and CDR2 FQNNGV. This CDR3 comprises 15 residues. The germline V and J ends were trimmed by 5 bases and 8 bases, with 21 bases remaining between them. The CDR3 is CASSPDGLGEGGYTF. CDR3 coding DNA: TGTGCCAGCAGCCCCGATGGTTTGGGAGAGGGAGGCTACACCTTC.

The chain is built from TRBV28 and TRBJ1-1; TRBD1 matches 9 bases. Looked up from germline, CDR1 is MDHEN and CDR2 is SYDVKM. Trimming cost V 6 bases and J 5 bases; bases outside gene matches: 10. This CDR3 has 15 amino acids. The CDR3 DNA follows: TGTGCCAGCAGAGGGCGCACAGGGGGCCGGACTGAAGCTTTCTTT. Its protein product is CASRGRTGGRTEAFF.

This sequence joins TRBV2 and TRBJ2-4; the D gene is possibly TRBD1 (5 bases). This CDR3 has 17 amino acids. The germline V and J ends were trimmed by 6 bases and 0 bases, with 18 bases remaining between them. The V gene's germline CDR1 is SNHLY and CDR2 FYNNEI. The CDR3 here is CASSARQSLLAKNIQYF. CDR3 DNA: TGTGCCAGCAGCGCCCGACAGTCCCTTCTAGCCAAAAACATTCAGTACTTC.

Remarks on this clone: This CDR3 is also generated by other DNA sequences in the sample. The rearrangement uses TRBV18 and TRBJ2-1, with 13 nucleotides matching TRBD2. Germline-derived CDR1 and CDR2 are KGHSH and LQKENI. After removal of 3 bases from V and 1 base from J, the junction contained 0 bases not matched to a gene. CDR3 length: 16 amino acids. CDR3 sequence: CASSPGLAGSYNEQFF. The CDR3 region has the DNA TGTGCCAGCTCACCGGGACTAGCGGGATCCTACAATGAGCAGTTCTTC. Full variable domain (remainder filled in from reference TRBV18 and TRBJ2-1): NAGVMQNPRHLVRRRGQEARLRCSPMKGHSHVYWYRQLPEEGLKFMVYLQKENIIDESGMPKERFSAEFPKEGPSILRIQQVVRGDSAAYFCASSPGLAGSYNEQFFGPGTRLTVL.

CDR3: CATSDLGLAGGPSSYNEQFF. In DNA, the CDR3 is TGTGCCACCAGTGATTTGGGACTAGCGGGGGGCCCGAGCTCCTACAATGAGCAGTTCTTC. The chain has TRBV24-1 and TRBJ2-1, with 14 bases matching TRBD2. Germline values: CDR1 KGHDR, CDR2 SFDVKD. The CDR3 loop spans 20 amino acids. V dropped 0 bases and J dropped 0; count of bases not matched to a gene: 6.

The CDR3 nucleotides read TGTGCCAGCAGTCCCAAGGGGGGCACTGAAGCTTTCTTT. Translating it yields CASSPKGGTEAFF. The rearrangement joins TRBV6-6 to TRBJ1-1, with a possible D match to TRBD1 (6 bases). The CDR3 extends over 13 amino acids. V was trimmed by 5 bases and J by 4 bases, leaving 11 bases between them. Germline CDR1 is MNHNY and CDR2 is SVGAGI (reference sequence).

The chain uses TRBV7-2 and TRBJ1-1, with D perhaps TRBD1 (6 bases). V shed 3 bases and J shed 4 bases, with 15 bases lying between them. CDR1 and CDR2 from the germline V gene are SGHTA and FQGNSA. This CDR3 is 15 amino acids long. CDR3 sequence: CASSFRQVGTTEAFF. The CDR3 DNA reads as TGTGCCAGCAGCTTTCGACAGGTGGGGACCACTGAAGCTTTCTTT.

The chain employs TRBV5-1 and TRBJ1-5; D gene unclear. This CDR3 contains 15 residues. Germline assignment: CDR1 SGHRS and CDR2 YFSETQ. V was cut by 1 base and J by 0 bases, with 8 bases left in between. The CDR3 spells CASSLFGDSNQPQHF. The CDR3 region has the DNA TGCGCCAGCAGCTTGTTCGGGGATAGCAATCAGCCCCAGCATTTT. The variable domain in full, completed from reference TRBV5-1 and TRBJ1-5, reads KAGVTQTPRYLIKTRGQQVTLSCSPISGHRSVSWYQQTPGQGLQFLFEYFSETQRNKGNFPGRFSGRQFSNSRSEMNVSTLELGDSALYLCASSLFGDSNQPQHFGDGTRLSIL.

The chain recombines TRBV2 with TRBJ2-7; TRBD1 matches at 10 bases. Germline V gene lookup returns CDR1 SNHLY and CDR2 FYNNEI. This CDR3 region has 12 residues. The trim removed 11 bases at V and 3 bases at J, leaving 4 bases unmatched. The CDR3 DNA follows: TGTGCCGGAAGGACAGGGGGCTACGAGCAGTACTTC. It is translated as CAGRTGGYEQYF.

The V gene is TRBV25-1, the J gene TRBJ2-4; 7 bases are shared with TRBD2. Germline CDR1 is MGHDK and CDR2 is SYGVNS. There are 15 residues in the CDR3. The junction had 5 bases not matched to a gene; V was cut back by 6 bases and J by 0 bases. The CDR3 DNA follows: TGTGCCAGCAGGCCAGCGGGGAAAGCCAAAAACATTCAGTACTTC. Amino acid sequence: CASRPAGKAKNIQYF.

This sequence joins TRBV4-3 and TRBJ2-3; D gene unclear. Per germline, CDR1 LGHNA and CDR2 YSLEER. V was shortened by 1 base and J by 4 bases, with 6 bases between the two germline ends. CDR3 length equals 13 residues. Here the CDR3 DNA reads TGCGCCAGCAGCCAAGGCTTCCCAGATACGCAGTATTTT. Encoded protein: CASSQGFPDTQYF.

This chain links TRBV2 with TRBJ2-2, with 7 bases matching TRBD2. Trimming took 11 bases from V and 4 from J; bases not matched to a gene: 7. The germline V gene encodes CDR1 SNHLY and CDR2 FYNNEI. CDR3 length: 13 residues. The CDR3, as DNA: TGTGCCGCGCGGGGGTCAGGCACCGGGGAGCTGTTTTTT. This translates into CAARGSGTGELFF.

This chain links TRBV7-9 with TRBJ2-5, with D perhaps matching TRBD2 (5 bases). The CDR3 is 12 residues long. Germline loops: CDR1 SEHNR, CDR2 FQNEAQ (reference sequence). V gave up 8 bases and J gave up 5 bases, with 12 bases separating them. CDR3 amino acids: CASSRESETQYF. DNA of the CDR3: TGTGCCAGCTCAAGGGAGTCGGAGACCCAGTACTTC.

V gene TRBV2 combines with J gene TRBJ2-7; either TRBD1 or TRBD2 may fit D (5 bases each). Germline-derived CDR1 and CDR2 are SNHLY and FYNNEI. Trimming took 10 bases from V and 6 from J, leaving 13 bases between them. The CDR3 is made up of 11 amino acids. CDR3 DNA sequence: TGTGCCACCCTAACTAGGGGCGAGCAGTACTTC. Its translation: CATLTRGEQYF.

This chain links TRBV19 with TRBJ2-3; TRBD1 matches at 8 bases. Trimming removed 3 bases from V and 3 bases from J; junction bases left unmatched: 5. This CDR3 region has 15 residues. Germline V lookup: CDR1 LNHDA, CDR2 SQIVND (reference sequence). CDR3: CASSIQGAPTDTQYF. In DNA, the CDR3 is TGTGCCAGTAGTATCCAGGGGGCGCCGACAGATACGCAGTATTTT.

The rearrangement uses TRBV19 and TRBJ2-7; possible D gene TRBD1, 6 bases. Deletions cut 9 bases from V and 2 bases from J, with 23 bases between. The CDR3 runs to 16 residues. Germline V gives CDR1 LNHDA, CDR2 SQIVND (reference sequence). CDR3 nucleotide sequence: TGTGCCAGCACGACAGGTCCAAAGGTTTCGACCTACGAGCAGTACTTC. Its protein is CASTTGPKVSTYEQYF.

This rearrangement joins TRBV11-2 to TRBJ2-3; 9 nucleotides match TRBD2. The CDR3 covers 16 residues. Germline lookup yields CDR1 SGHAT and CDR2 FQNNGV. J was trimmed by 3 bases and V by 0 bases; bases with no gene match: 4. The DNA of the CDR3 is TGTGCCAGCAGCTTAGACGCGGGAGGGCCGACAGATACGCAGTATTTT. It is translated as CASSLDAGGPTDTQYF.

The chain joins TRBV6-2 or TRBV6-3 to TRBJ1-2; D is perhaps TRBD1 (6 bases). Germline assignment: CDR1 MNHEY and CDR2 SVGEGT. V dropped 1 base and J dropped 3 bases, with 12 bases sitting between them. The CDR3 runs to 15 residues. The CDR3 DNA reads TGTGCCAGCAGTTACTTCCCAGGGGCGCACTATGGCTACACCTTC. Amino acid sequence: CASSYFPGAHYGYTF.

The chain has TRBV4-3 and TRBJ1-1; D not resolved. V lost 1 base, J lost 11 bases, and 17 bases lay in between. This CDR3 is built from 14 residues. From germline, CDR1 is LGHNA and CDR2 YSLEER. The CDR3 region is CASSQVLRTGWAFF. The CDR3 nucleotides read TGCGCCAGCAGCCAAGTCTTGAGGACTGGCTGGGCTTTCTTT.

V gene TRBV24-1 combines with J gene TRBJ1-2; 9 bases align to TRBD1. The CDR3 loop spans 12 amino acids. CDR1 and CDR2 from the germline V gene are KGHDR and SFDVKD. Trimming at V came to 9 bases and at J to 5 bases, leaving 3 bases not matched to a gene. The CDR3 loop is CATWDRDYGYTF. The DNA for the CDR3 is TGTGCCACCTGGGACAGGGATTATGGCTACACCTTC.